These 19 T cell receptor beta chains were sequenced from one sample in a study of blood T cell repertoires in COVID-19. The protocol was immunoSEQ multiplex PCR, while the TCRdb copy is restricted to in-frame clones and leaves out a portion. Seen here are about 190,000 clones, more than 85% observed once, and the top ten hold approximately 1.1%. Sequences were obtained from peripheral blood. The receptors stem from a man under 40 with acute or convalescent COVID-19.

DNA of the CDR3: TGTGCCAGCAGCCAATCTAACTATGGCTACACCTTC. Protein sequence: CASSQSNYGYTF. V and J are TRBV28 and TRBJ1-2; D gene ambiguous. CDR3 length equals 12 residues. Germline CDR1 and CDR2: MDHEN and SYDVKM. V lost 6 bases to trimming and J lost 0 bases, with 5 bases between them.

The chain uses TRBV9 and TRBJ2-6; 8 positions match TRBD2. Trimming took 3 bases from V and 0 from J; bases not matched to a gene: 8. Germline assignment: CDR1 SGDLS and CDR2 YYNGEE. The CDR3 has 18 amino acids. CDR3 bases: TGTGCCAGCAGCGGACGGACTAGCAGAAACTCTGGGGCCAACGTCCTGACTTTC. As protein: CASSGRTSRNSGANVLTF. Together with reference TRBV9 and TRBJ2-6, the CDR3 gives the full variable domain: DSGVTQTPKHLITATGQRVTLRCSPRSGDLSVYWYQQSLDQGLQFLIQYYNGEERAKGNILERFSAQQFPDLHSELNLSSLELGDSALYFCASSGRTSRNSGANVLTFGAGSRLTVL.

The chain joins TRBV7-8 to TRBJ1-2; no clear D gene. In germline, CDR1 is SGHVS, CDR2 FQNEAQ. The V end lost 2 bases, the J end lost 8 bases, and 9 bases lay between the germline ends. CDR3 length equals 12 residues. CDR3 sequence: CASSLYGKGYTF. CDR3 DNA: TGTGCCAGCAGCTTATACGGGAAAGGCTACACCTTC.

The rearrangement links TRBV19 to TRBJ1-1; 9 positions agree with TRBD1. The CDR3 runs to 14 residues. Germline V gives CDR1 LNHDA, CDR2 SQIVND (reference sequence). Losses at the gene ends were 7 bases for V and 1 base for J; bases not matched to a gene: 4. CDR3 sequence: CASMKDRGNTEAFF. For the CDR3, the DNA is TGTGCCAGTATGAAGGACAGGGGGAACACTGAAGCTTTCTTT.

The V gene is TRBV28, the J gene TRBJ2-7; no reliable D call. V was clipped by 1 base and J by 8 bases, with 15 bases between them. Germline CDR1 is MDHEN and CDR2 is SYDVKM. CDR3 length: 14 amino acids. In DNA form, the CDR3 reads TGTGCCAGCAGTTTATTGGCGGCAGAGGTGAAGCAGTACTTC. This encodes CASSLLAAEVKQYF.

This sequence joins TRBV6-6 and TRBJ1-4; 11 positions match TRBD1. Germline CDR1 reads MNHNY; CDR2 reads SVGAGI (reference sequence). After removal of 6 bases from V and 6 bases from J, the junction contained 3 bases not matched to a gene. The length of the CDR3 is 14 residues. The CDR3 nucleotides are TGTGCCAGCAGACTGGGACAGGGGGATGAAAAACTGTTTTTT. Translating it yields CASRLGQGDEKLFF.

This chain connects TRBV7-6 to TRBJ1-3; possible D gene TRBD1, 6 bases. V lost 5 bases and J 0 bases, leaving 14 bases between the germline ends. Per the germline V gene, CDR1 is SGHVS and CDR2 is FNYEAQ. The CDR3 covers 16 residues. CDR3 sequence (DNA): TGTGCCAGCAGCCCATGGACAGCTTCCTCTGGAAACACCATATATTTT. Protein product: CASSPWTASSGNTIYF.

The rearrangement joins TRBV5-1 to TRBJ2-7; 12 nucleotides align to TRBD1. This CDR3 region has 18 residues. The germline V gene encodes CDR1 SGHRS and CDR2 YFSETQ. Losses at the gene ends were 2 bases for V and 0 bases for J; bases not matched to a gene: 9. CDR3 nucleotides: TGCGCCAGCAGCTTCGGTAGAGGGACAGGGGGCCTCTCCTACGAGCAGTACTTC. It translates to CASSFGRGTGGLSYEQYF.

The chain is built from TRBV19 and TRBJ2-7; D unresolved. The CDR3 is 12 amino acids. CDR1 is LNHDA, CDR2 SQIVND, per germline (reference sequence). The V gene lost 5 bases and the J gene lost 6 bases, with 11 bases spanning the gap. CDR3 sequence: CASSYGRSEQYF. The CDR3 DNA sequence: TGTGCCAGTAGTTACGGAAGGAGCGAGCAGTACTTC.

V usage is TRBV27 and J usage is TRBJ2-7; 16 bases fit TRBD2. Germline V lookup: CDR1 MNHEY, CDR2 SMNVEV (reference sequence). The V gene end was trimmed by 4 bases and the J gene end by 7 bases; junction bases not matched to a gene: 1. The CDR3 contains 14 residues. The CDR3 sequence is CASSSGLAGGEQYF. CDR3 DNA: TGTGCCAGCAGTTCGGGACTAGCGGGAGGGGAGCAGTACTTC.

The CDR3, as DNA: TGTGCCAGCAGTTATCAGGGGGCAAGGGCTGAAGCTTTCTTT. Translation gives CASSYQGARAEAFF. This rearrangement joins TRBV6-6 to TRBJ1-1; 8 bases map to TRBD1. V lost 3 bases, J lost 6 bases, and 6 bases stayed unmatched. CDR1 and CDR2 from the germline V gene are MNHNY and SVGAGI (reference sequence). The CDR3 contains 14 residues.

This chain uses TRBV19 with TRBJ2-1; tentatively, D is TRBD1 (7 bases). In germline, CDR1 is LNHDA, CDR2 SQIVND (reference sequence). The length of the CDR3 is 16 residues. Trimming stripped 4 bases from V and 5 bases from J, with 18 bases between. CDR3 bases: TGTGCCAGTAGTAGTATGAGACAGGGAGGCCACAATGAGCAGTTCTTC. This encodes CASSSMRQGGHNEQFF. The full variable domain, its missing parts supplied by reference TRBV19 and TRBJ2-1, is DGGITQSPKYLFRKEGQNVTLSCEQNLNHDAMYWYRQDPGQGLRLIYYSQIVNDFQKGDIAEGYSVSREKKESFPLTVTSAQKNPTAFYLCASSSMRQGGHNEQFFGPGTRLTVL.

The V call is TRBV5-1, the J call TRBJ2-7; D is ambiguous. Germline values: CDR1 SGHRS, CDR2 YFSETQ. There are 12 residues in the CDR3. With 3 bases removed from V and 4 bases from J, the gap between germline ends came to 8 bases. The CDR3 bases are TGCGCCAGCAGCTCCGGGTCTTACGAGCAGTACTTC. As protein: CASSSGSYEQYF.

The chain uses TRBV7-3 and TRBJ1-1; the match to TRBD1 covers 7 bases. V dropped 4 bases and J dropped 4; count of bases not matched to a gene: 6. Germline assignment: CDR1 SGHTA and CDR2 FQGTGA. This CDR3 contains 14 residues. Here the CDR3 DNA reads TGTGCCAGCAGCTCGACAGGGTGGGGCACTGAAGCTTTCTTT. Protein: CASSSTGWGTEAFF.

This chain links TRBV6-4 with TRBJ1-4; D gene ambiguous. The CDR3 has 15 amino acids. Trimming left V 8 bases short and J 5 bases short, with 18 bases between. Per the germline V gene, CDR1 is MRHNA and CDR2 is SNTAGT. CDR3 in amino acids: CASFSRELINEKLFF. The DNA for the CDR3 is TGTGCCAGCTTTAGCCGGGAACTGATAAATGAAAAACTGTTTTTT.

The rearrangement joins TRBV5-4 to TRBJ1-1, with D maybe TRBD1 (6 bases). The CDR3 contains 16 residues. V was pared by 0 bases and J by 1 base, with 13 bases between. Germline values: CDR1 SGHNT, CDR2 YYREEE (reference sequence). In DNA form, the CDR3 reads TGTGCCAGCAGCTTGGGTCCCCCAGGGGCGAACACTGAAGCTTTCTTT. Translation: CASSLGPPGANTEAFF.

The CDR3 is CASSFRLAGGLETQYF. As DNA, the CDR3 is TGTGCCAGCAGCTTCAGACTAGCGGGGGGTTTAGAGACCCAGTACTTC. This chain links TRBV5-4 with TRBJ2-5, with 13 bases fitting TRBD2. The V gene's germline CDR1 is SGHNT and CDR2 YYREEE (reference sequence). This CDR3 spans 16 amino acids. V shed 2 bases, J shed 4 bases, and the junction held 5 bases outside the gene matches.

The chain recombines TRBV2 with TRBJ1-6; D unresolved. Trimming shortened V by 6 bases and J by 9 bases, and 12 bases separated the two germline ends. This CDR3 comprises 13 residues. CDR1 is SNHLY and CDR2 is FYNNEI in the germline V gene. The CDR3 loop reads CASRSHVGSPLHF. Written as DNA, the CDR3 is TGTGCCAGCAGGAGCCACGTCGGTTCACCCCTCCACTTT.

The chain recombines TRBV5-4 with TRBJ1-4; tentative D call: TRBD1 (6 bases). V dropped 5 bases and J dropped 6 bases, with 14 bases sitting between them. The CDR3 has 14 amino acids. Germline-derived CDR1 and CDR2 are SGHNT and YYREEE (reference sequence). Written as DNA, the CDR3 is TGTGCCAGCAGAAACACAGGGAGGGATGAAAAACTGTTTTTT. Its protein product is CASRNTGRDEKLFF.